Included here is one T cell receptor (beta chain) sequence, with context. The assay was immunoSEQ multiplex PCR, and TCRdb's table has in-frame clones only and misses some. The data contain 150,000 or so clones, roughly 79% of them singletons. The source of the sample is a study of blood T cell repertoires in COVID-19. The CDR3 extends over 15 amino acids. Germline V lookup: CDR1 SGHVS, CDR2 FQNEAQ. With 0 bases removed from V and 0 bases from J, the gap between germline ends came to 6 bases. The V gene is TRBV7-8, the J gene TRBJ1-3, with D unresolved. Sample: PBMCs or T cells enriched from blood (not recorded which). This sequence originates from a woman aged 45-60 years who had recovered from COVID-19. The CDR3 loop reads CASSLALLSGNTIYF. The CDR3 DNA reads TGTGCCAGCAGCTTAGCACTGCTCTCTGGAAACACCATATATTTT.